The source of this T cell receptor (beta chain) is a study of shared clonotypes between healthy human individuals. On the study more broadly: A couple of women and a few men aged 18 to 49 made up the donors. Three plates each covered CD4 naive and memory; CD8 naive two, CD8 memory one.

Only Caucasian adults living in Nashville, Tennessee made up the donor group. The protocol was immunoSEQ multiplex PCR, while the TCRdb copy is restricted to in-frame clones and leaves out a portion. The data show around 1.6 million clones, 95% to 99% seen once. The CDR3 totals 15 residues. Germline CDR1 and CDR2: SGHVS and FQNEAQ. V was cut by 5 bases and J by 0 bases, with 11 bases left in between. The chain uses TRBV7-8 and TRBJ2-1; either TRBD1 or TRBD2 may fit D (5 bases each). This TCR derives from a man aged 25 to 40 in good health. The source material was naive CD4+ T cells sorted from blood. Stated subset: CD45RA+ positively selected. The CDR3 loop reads CASSPWDGSYNEQFF. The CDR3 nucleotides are TGTGCCAGCAGCCCTTGGGACGGCTCCTACAATGAGCAGTTCTTC.